These 30 T cell receptor beta chains were all obtained from the same sample, sequenced in a study of cytomegalovirus exposure and HLA in healthy donors listed by TCRdb under 2017. To prepare the library, the immunoSEQ multiplex PCR assay was applied. A mixture of 60 forward primers for TCR Vbeta segments and 13 reverse primers for TCR Jbeta segments was used in the multiplex PCR. In TCRdb, the immuneACCESS table is reduced to in-frame sequences with V and J assigned. These tables do not hold every clone; where another copy was compared, an unresolved V gene accounts for under half, and the others remain unexplained. For this sample the table gives 95,000 to 100,000 clones, of which approximately 85% were detected only once. About 3.6% of the sample rests with the top ten. The sequenced sample consisted of PBMCs. These receptors were taken from a man younger than 45 in good health and CMV-seronegative.

A few counts support this clone. The rearrangement joins TRBV30 to TRBJ2-5, with D possibly being TRBD1 (5 bases). The DNA end favors TRBJ2-7, so the J call may be wrong. The CDR3 is 11 amino acids. Germline lookup yields CDR1 GTSNPN and CDR2 SVGIG (reference sequence). The CDR3 protein is CAWSVGAEQYF. The DNA for the CDR3 is TGTGCCTGGAGTGTTGGGGCCGAGCAGTACTTC.

V usage is TRBV29-1 and J usage is TRBJ2-3; 9 nucleotides line up with TRBD1. This CDR3 is 14 amino acids long. The germline V gene has CDR1 SQVTM and CDR2 ANQGSEA. With 5 bases clipped from V and 3 bases from J, the junction kept 6 bases outside the gene matches. CDR3 in DNA: TGCAGCGTTAAACAGGGGGCCGGGACAGATACGCAGTATTTT. Residues: CSVKQGAGTDTQYF.

The chain is built from TRBV2 and TRBJ2-2; TRBD1 might be the D (7 bases). CDR1 is SNHLY and CDR2 is FYNNEI in the germline V gene. This CDR3 is built from 15 residues. Trimming took 8 bases from V and 1 from J, leaving 14 bases between them. The CDR3 coding sequence is TGTGCCAGCCCCCGGGGGACAGAGAACACCGGGGAGCTGTTTTTT. This translates into CASPRGTENTGELFF.

This clone was detected only once. J is TRBJ2-1 and V is TRBV2; 9 nucleotides agree with TRBD2. The CDR3 is made up of 14 amino acids. Germline values: CDR1 SNHLY, CDR2 FYNNEI. Trimming at V came to 7 bases and at J to 7 bases, leaving 8 bases not matched to a gene. The CDR3 loop reads CASIIGLAFNEQFF. The DNA of the CDR3 is TGTGCCAGCATAATTGGACTAGCGTTTAATGAGCAGTTCTTC.

The V call is TRBV6-1, the J call TRBJ2-3; possibly TRBD2 for D (5 bases). Between the trimmed V and J ends, which lost 1 base and 4 bases, there was a span of 12 bases. The length of the CDR3 is 15 residues. Germline CDR1 is MNHNS and CDR2 is SASEGT. Written as DNA, the CDR3 is TGTGCCAGCAGTGAAGTGCTACTCGGGGCAGATACGCAGTATTTT. As protein: CASSEVLLGADTQYF.

The rearrangement joins TRBV5-5 to TRBJ2-7, with 7 bases that match TRBD2. The CDR3 runs to 14 residues. V dropped 1 base and J dropped 2; count of bases not matched to a gene: 3. In germline, CDR1 is SGHKS, CDR2 YYEKEE (reference sequence). The CDR3, as DNA: TGTGCCAGCAGCTTGCTAGCGGAGACCTACGAGCAGTACTTC. Translated, it gives CASSLLAETYEQYF. The variable domain in full, completed from reference TRBV5-5 and TRBJ2-7, reads DAGVTQSPTHLIKTRGQQVTLRCSPISGHKSVSWYQQVLGQGPQFIFQYYEKEERGRGNFPDRFSARQFPNYSSELNVNALLLGDSALYLCASSLLAETYEQYFGPGTRLTVT.

This rearrangement joins TRBV6-6 to TRBJ2-6, with TRBD1 matching over 7 bases. This CDR3 is 16 amino acids long. V dropped 6 bases and J dropped 0; count of bases not matched to a gene: 5. Germline CDR1 and CDR2: MNHNY and SVGAGI (reference sequence). The CDR3 nucleotides are TGTGCCAGCAGGCTACAGGGGCTCTCTGGGGCCAACGTCCTGACTTTC. Translated, it gives CASRLQGLSGANVLTF.

V is TRBV7-3 and J is TRBJ2-3, with 7 nucleotides matching TRBD1. The CDR3 consists of 14 residues. The V gene end was trimmed by 4 bases and the J gene end by 5 bases; junction bases not matched to a gene: 6. Per germline, CDR1 SGHTA and CDR2 FQGTGA. CDR3 DNA: TGTGCCAGCAGCTCAGGACAGGAGGTAGATACGCAGTATTTT. It translates to CASSSGQEVDTQYF.

The chain employs TRBV2 and TRBJ2-4; D perhaps matches TRBD1 (6 bases). The length of the CDR3 is 16 residues. V lost 5 bases and J 0 bases, leaving 14 bases between the germline ends. Germline loops: CDR1 SNHLY, CDR2 FYNNEI. This chain's CDR3 is CASSLQDSIAKNIQYF. The CDR3 DNA reads as TGTGCCAGCAGTCTCCAGGACAGCATAGCCAAAAACATTCAGTACTTC.

V is TRBV15 and J is TRBJ2-1; TRBD1 is a possible D gene (6 bases). Germline lookup yields CDR1 LNHNV and CDR2 YYDKDF (reference sequence). V was cut by 0 bases and J by 4 bases, with 13 bases left in between. This CDR3 comprises 16 residues. DNA for the CDR3: TGTGCCACCAGCAGAGAGGGGGCCGACTTGTACAATGAGCAGTTCTTC. This sequence encodes CATSREGADLYNEQFF. Full variable domain (remainder filled in from reference TRBV15 and TRBJ2-1): DAMVIQNPRYQVTQFGKPVTLSCSQTLNHNVMYWYQQKSSQAPKLLFHYYDKDFNNEADTPDNFQSRRPNTSFCFLDIRSPGLGDTAMYLCATSREGADLYNEQFFGPGTRLTVL.

The V call is TRBV5-4, the J call TRBJ2-7; maybe TRBD1 (5 bases). Germline CDR1 reads SGHNT; CDR2 reads YYREEE (reference sequence). This CDR3 has 13 residues. V lost 4 bases and J lost 3, with 11 bases in between. The CDR3 protein is CASSTGRSYEQYF. CDR3 bases: TGTGCCAGCAGCACAGGACGGAGCTACGAGCAGTACTTC.

This chain joins TRBV5-1 and TRBJ1-5; no clear D. Germline V gives CDR1 SGHRS, CDR2 YFSETQ. This CDR3 has 13 amino acids. V was trimmed by 2 bases and J by 6 bases, leaving 9 bases between them. The chain's CDR3 is CASSFAGGQPQHF. The CDR3 DNA reads TGCGCCAGCAGCTTCGCGGGAGGTCAGCCCCAGCATTTT.

This clone was picked up one time. This chain links TRBV28 with TRBJ2-7; TRBD2 might be the D (5 bases). The CDR3 length is 14 residues. Germline-derived CDR1 and CDR2 are MDHEN and SYDVKM. V was trimmed by 5 bases and J by 0 bases, leaving 11 bases between them. Here the CDR3 DNA reads TGTGCCAGCAGTGAGGGTTCGAGCTCCTACGAGCAGTACTTC. This codes for CASSEGSSSYEQYF.

The chain joins TRBV11-2 to TRBJ1-4, with D unresolved. The CDR3 extends over 14 amino acids. V lost 6 bases, J lost 5 bases, and 13 bases lay in between. Germline-derived CDR1 and CDR2 are SGHAT and FQNNGV. CDR3 coding DNA: TGTGCCAGCAGTACTCGGGAGGAAAATGAAAAACTGTTTTTT. Its protein is CASSTREENEKLFF.

V and J are TRBV5-1 and TRBJ1-2, with TRBD1 identical over 8 bases. The CDR3 loop spans 16 amino acids. V lost 1 base and J lost 1; bases outside the gene matches: 6. Per germline, CDR1 SGHRS and CDR2 YFSETQ. The CDR3 sequence is CASSLPQTGGNYGYTF. For the CDR3, the DNA is TGCGCCAGCAGCTTGCCCCAAACAGGGGGTAACTATGGCTACACCTTC.

The chain has TRBV28 and TRBJ2-7; 9 nucleotides agree with TRBD2. From germline, CDR1 is MDHEN and CDR2 SYDVKM. The CDR3 consists of 16 residues. Losses at the gene ends were 1 base for V and 0 bases for J; bases not matched to a gene: 4. The CDR3 coding sequence is TGTGCCAGCAGTTTATTTCTAGCGGGGTCCTCCTACGAGCAGTACTTC. It is translated as CASSLFLAGSSYEQYF.

The chain combines TRBV9 with TRBJ2-2, with a possible D match to TRBD2 (5 bases). Trimming took 2 bases from V and 7 from J, leaving 9 bases between them. Germline V lookup: CDR1 SGDLS, CDR2 YYNGEE. This CDR3 comprises 13 residues. The CDR3 nucleotides are TGTGCCAGCAGCGTTTCGGACTTCGGGGAGCTGTTTTTT. Protein: CASSVSDFGELFF.

The chain has TRBV4-3 and TRBJ1-3, with D possibly matching TRBD1 (5 bases). With 1 base removed from V and 8 bases from J, the gap between germline ends came to 12 bases. The CDR3 totals 14 residues. The germline CDR1 and CDR2 sequences are LGHNA and YSLEER. The CDR3 is CASSQGFGGDTIYF. CDR3 nucleotides: TGCGCCAGCAGCCAAGGATTTGGGGGGGACACCATATATTTT.

The J gene is TRBJ2-6, the V gene TRBV19; a possible D gene is TRBD1 (6 bases). Germline CDR1 reads LNHDA; CDR2 reads SQIVND (reference sequence). Trimming took off 0 bases at V and 4 bases at J, with 10 bases between the two ends. The CDR3 totals 16 residues. The CDR3 is CASSIDAGTGANVLTF. CDR3 DNA sequence: TGTGCCAGTAGTATAGATGCAGGGACAGGGGCCAACGTCCTGACTTTC.

V gene TRBV28 combines with J gene TRBJ2-5, with 8 nucleotides matching TRBD2. The germline gives CDR1 MDHEN, CDR2 SYDVKM. V dropped 4 bases and J dropped 6; count of bases not matched to a gene: 7. The CDR3 has 14 amino acids. The CDR3, as DNA: TGTGCCAGCAGTTCCGCCGGGGGGGTCCAGACCCAGTACTTC. It specifies CASSSAGGVQTQYF.

The chain joins TRBV10-3 to TRBJ2-7, with D possibly TRBD1 on 6 matching bases. This CDR3 spans 15 amino acids. V lost 6 bases and J lost 0, with 15 bases in between. Germline CDR1 is ENHRY and CDR2 is SYGVKD. CDR3 nucleotides: TGTGCCATCAGCCCAGGGGAGATCAGCTCCTACGAGCAGTACTTC. Protein: CAISPGEISSYEQYF.

This clone was seen only once. V is TRBV4-1 and J is TRBJ2-6; 8 bases align to TRBD1. The length of the CDR3 is 21 residues. V lost 0 bases, J lost 0 bases, and 13 bases stayed unmatched. The germline V gene encodes CDR1 MGHRA and CDR2 YSYEKL. Here the CDR3 DNA reads TGCGCCAGCAGCCAAGAACATCCTTGGACAGGGAGGTACTCTGGGGCCAACGTCCTGACTTTC. As protein: CASSQEHPWTGRYSGANVLTF.

In its sample, this clone was seen once. Here the CDR3 DNA reads TGTGCCTGGAGTCCGGGACTCGCGGCCAATGAGCAGTTCTTC. Protein: CAWSPGLAANEQFF. This chain uses TRBV30 with TRBJ2-1; possibly TRBD2 for D (6 bases). The CDR3 spans 14 residues. CDR1 is GTSNPN and CDR2 is SVGIG in the germline V gene (reference sequence). V dropped 2 bases and J dropped 6 bases, with 14 bases sitting between them.

The V and J genes are TRBV7-2 and TRBJ2-7; perhaps TRBD2 as D (5 bases). Germline CDR1 and CDR2: SGHTA and FQGNSA. There are 13 residues in the CDR3. The V end was cut by 1 base, the J end by 5 bases, with 9 bases between. The CDR3 is CASSLDSDDEQYF. The CDR3 DNA follows: TGTGCCAGCAGCTTAGATAGCGACGACGAGCAGTACTTC.

The chain recombines TRBV30 with TRBJ2-3; TRBD2 agrees at 11 bases. Germline trimming cut 0 bases from V and 2 bases from J; bases unmatched to any gene: 25. The CDR3 sequence is 23 residues long. The germline gives CDR1 GTSNPN, CDR2 SVGIG (reference sequence). CDR3 nucleotides: TGTGCCTGGAGTGTATTTTTTTGGGGTTCACTAGCGGGAGACACAAGGGCCACAGATACGCAGTATTTT. Translation gives CAWSVFFWGSLAGDTRATDTQYF.

The gene calls are TRBV27 and TRBJ2-5; 7 bases match TRBD2. The CDR3 sequence is 16 residues long. Looked up from germline, CDR1 is MNHEY and CDR2 is SMNVEV (reference sequence). The V and J ends lost 5 bases and 0 bases, in that order; junction bases with no gene match: 9. CDR3 in DNA: TGTGCCAGCAGTCCCACCAGCGGGGAGTACCAAGAGACCCAGTACTTC. The encoded protein is CASSPTSGEYQETQYF.

The J gene is TRBJ2-1, the V gene TRBV4-2; D unresolved. Germline V CDR1 and CDR2: LGHNA, YNFKEQ. CDR3 size: 14 residues. V lost 0 bases and J lost 7, with 10 bases in between. CDR3 residues: CASSQDRSPNEQFF. The CDR3 nucleotides read TGTGCCAGCAGCCAAGATCGGTCTCCTAATGAGCAGTTCTTC.

The chain carries TRBV5-3 and TRBJ1-1, with 7 positions matching TRBD1. TRBV5-3 is an open reading frame whose function is uncertain. J gave up 10 bases and V 4 bases, and 10 bases lay outside the gene matches. There are 13 residues in the CDR3. CDR3 amino acids: CARSHQDRKRAFF. CDR3 DNA: TGTGCCAGAAGCCACCAGGACAGGAAAAGAGCTTTCTTT.

The CDR3 sequence is CASSQLAYYLNEQFF. CDR3 in DNA: TGTGCCAGCAGCCAACTAGCTTATTATCTAAATGAGCAGTTCTTC. The chain recombines TRBV27 with TRBJ2-1, with a possible D match to TRBD2 (6 bases). The CDR3 length is 15 residues. CDR1 is MNHEY, CDR2 SMNVEV, per germline (reference sequence). V shed 6 bases and J shed 7 bases, with 19 bases lying between them.

The chain recombines TRBV4-1 with TRBJ2-5; TRBD1 is a possible D gene (6 bases). Germline lookup yields CDR1 MGHRA and CDR2 YSYEKL. V gave up 5 bases and J gave up 2 bases, with 12 bases separating them. This CDR3 is built from 14 residues. The CDR3 protein is CASSTNQGQETQYF. The CDR3 region has the DNA TGCGCCAGCAGCACTAATCAGGGGCAAGAGACCCAGTACTTC.